This passage covers 24 T cell receptor beta chains from one sample sequenced in a study of blood T cell repertoires in COVID-19. The data were produced by immunoSEQ multiplex PCR, yet TCRdb's version contains in-frame clones alone and is incomplete. Of around 30,000 clones listed, approximately 86% were seen once; the top ten hold 5.5%. The specimen sequenced was peripheral blood. The receptors here all came from a woman of 80 years or more with active or convalescent COVID-19.

By proportion, this clone is large. CDR3 region: CASSLQGWGQPQHF. As DNA, the CDR3 is TGTGCCAGTAGTCTGCAGGGTTGGGGTCAGCCCCAGCATTTT. V gene TRBV19 combines with J gene TRBJ1-5, with D perhaps TRBD1 (5 bases). CDR3 length: 14 amino acids. V was trimmed by 5 bases and J by 6 bases, leaving 14 bases between them. Germline V gene data show CDR1 as LNHDA and CDR2 as SQIVND (reference sequence).

The rearrangement uses TRBV10-3 and TRBJ2-1; 7 nucleotides align to TRBD1. The V gene's germline CDR1 is ENHRY and CDR2 SYGVKD. J was trimmed by 6 bases and V by 6 bases; bases with no gene match: 11. This CDR3 is built from 15 residues. CDR3 DNA sequence: TGTGCCATCAGCAACGGGACAGCCTGGGGCAATGAGCAGTTCTTC. As protein: CAISNGTAWGNEQFF.

This clone was counted only a few times. This rearrangement joins TRBV15 to TRBJ2-1; 7 bases match TRBD1. This CDR3 has 15 residues. V shed 2 bases, J shed 6 bases, and the junction held 7 bases outside the gene matches. Germline V gene data show CDR1 as LNHNV and CDR2 as YYDKDF (reference sequence). The CDR3: CATSRTRDRSNEQFF. Written as DNA, the CDR3 is TGTGCCACCAGCAGAACCCGGGACAGAAGCAATGAGCAGTTCTTC. Filled out from reference TRBV15 and TRBJ2-1, the complete variable domain reads DAMVIQNPRYQVTQFGKPVTLSCSQTLNHNVMYWYQQKSSQAPKLLFHYYDKDFNNEADTPDNFQSRRPNTSFCFLDIRSPGLGDTAMYLCATSRTRDRSNEQFFGPGTRLTVL.

The gene calls are TRBV19 and TRBJ1-1, with D unresolved. CDR1 is LNHDA, CDR2 SQIVND, per germline (reference sequence). CDR3 length: 15 amino acids. Trimming pared 4 bases from V and 7 bases from J, leaving 19 bases between. The CDR3, as DNA: TGTGCCAGTAGTACATCGCCGACCCGACGGAGTGAAGCTTTCTTT. As protein: CASSTSPTRRSEAFF. The entire variable domain, with the rest obtained from reference TRBV19 and TRBJ1-1, is as follows: DGGITQSPKYLFRKEGQNVTLSCEQNLNHDAMYWYRQDPGQGLRLIYYSQIVNDFQKGDIAEGYSVSREKKESFPLTVTSAQKNPTAFYLCASSTSPTRRSEAFFGQGTRLTVV.

This chain links TRBV29-1 with TRBJ1-2; maybe TRBD1 (6 bases). The CDR3 is 14 amino acids. The germline V gene encodes CDR1 SQVTM and CDR2 ANQGSEA. V lost 1 base and J lost 8, with 17 bases in between. CDR3 nucleotides: TGCAGCGTTGAAGCCTACCTAGGGGGTAGAGGCTACACCTTC. This translates into CSVEAYLGGRGYTF.

This clone was detected once. The rearrangement joins TRBV3-1 (or the pseudogene TRBV3-2) to TRBJ1-1; 11 bases are shared with TRBD1. CDR3 length: 14 amino acids. CDR1 is LGHDT, CDR2 YNNKEL, per germline (reference sequence). The J segment lost 7 bases and the V segment lost 5 bases, leaving 6 bases of the junction unmatched. CDR3 amino acids: CASSYRTGGYEAFF. CDR3 sequence (DNA): TGTGCCAGCAGCTACCGGACAGGGGGCTATGAAGCTTTCTTT.

The chain is built from TRBV10-3 and TRBJ2-1; no reliable D call. From germline, CDR1 is ENHRY and CDR2 SYGVKD. CDR3 length equals 13 residues. V gave up 0 bases and J gave up 9 bases, with 9 bases separating them. The CDR3 DNA reads TGTGCCATCAGTGAGTCGCCGCACGGTGAGCAGTTCTTC. Translation: CAISESPHGEQFF.

This clone was detected once. Written as DNA, the CDR3 is TGTGCCAGCAGTGGTGAAAACGAGTACGAGCAGTACTTC. Translated: CASSGENEYEQYF. The chain is built from TRBV6-6 and TRBJ2-7; no definite D call. The CDR3 length is 13 residues. Trimming took 5 bases from V and 4 from J, leaving 12 bases between them. Germline values: CDR1 MNHNY, CDR2 SVGAGI (reference sequence).

The V gene is TRBV9, the J gene TRBJ2-2; 7 bases match TRBD2. This CDR3 is built from 16 residues. The V and J ends lost 2 bases and 0 bases, in that order; junction bases with no gene match: 4. CDR1 SGDLS and CDR2 YYNGEE come from the germline V gene. DNA of the CDR3: TGTGCCAGCAGCGTTGAAGCGGGACCGAACACCGGGGAGCTGTTTTTT. It yields the protein CASSVEAGPNTGELFF.

This chain connects TRBV2 to TRBJ1-4; 10 bases are shared with TRBD1. Trimming cost V 2 bases and J 7 bases; bases outside gene matches: 4. The CDR3 runs to 15 residues. Germline lookup yields CDR1 SNHLY and CDR2 FYNNEI. The DNA of the CDR3 is TGTGCCAGCAGTGAAAGGGACAGGGGAAGTGAAAAACTGTTTTTT. Translating gives CASSERDRGSEKLFF.

For the CDR3, the DNA is TGCAGCGTTAGACAGGGAGGCAATGAGCAGTTCTTC. Residues: CSVRQGGNEQFF. J is TRBJ2-1 and V is TRBV29-1, with D perhaps matching TRBD1 (7 bases). Trimming took off 5 bases at V and 6 bases at J, with 11 bases between the two ends. The CDR3 has 12 amino acids. Germline V gives CDR1 SQVTM, CDR2 ANQGSEA.

V usage is TRBV2 and J usage is TRBJ2-5; 7 positions agree with TRBD1. The CDR3 has 13 residues. Germline loops: CDR1 SNHLY, CDR2 FYNNEI. V trimming: 3 bases; J trimming: 2 bases; junction bases outside the gene matches: 0. The CDR3 loop is CASSEGQQETQYF. DNA for the CDR3: TGTGCCAGCAGTGAGGGACAGCAAGAGACCCAGTACTTC.

The gene calls are TRBV11-2 and TRBJ2-5, with TRBD1 matching over 8 bases. V gave up 5 bases and J gave up 4 bases; unmatched junction bases: 3. CDR3 length: 13 residues. Germline CDR1 SGHAT, CDR2 FQNNGV. The CDR3 coding sequence is TGTGCCAGCAGCCCGGACAGGGTAGAGACCCAGTACTTC. This codes for CASSPDRVETQYF.

The rearrangement joins TRBV6-5 to TRBJ1-4; possibly TRBD1 for D (5 bases). Germline V lookup: CDR1 MNHEY, CDR2 SVGAGI. V was shortened by 7 bases and J by 8 bases, with 14 bases between the two germline ends. The CDR3 is made up of 13 amino acids. The CDR3 bases are TGTGCCAGCAAAGCAGGGATGGGGGAAAAACTGTTTTTT. This sequence encodes CASKAGMGEKLFF.

The gene calls are TRBV3-1 (or the pseudogene TRBV3-2) and TRBJ2-1, with 9 bases matching TRBD2. The germline CDR1 and CDR2 sequences are LGHDT and YNNKEL (reference sequence). J gave up 7 bases and V 2 bases, and 0 bases lay outside the gene matches. The CDR3 covers 13 residues. The CDR3 DNA sequence: TGTGCCAGCAGCCAACTAGCGGGGAATGAGCAGTTCTTC. Translated: CASSQLAGNEQFF.

The rearrangement uses TRBV24-1 and TRBJ2-7; D is undetermined. The CDR3 is 15 residues long. The germline V and J ends were trimmed by 4 bases and 6 bases, with 18 bases remaining between them. Germline-derived CDR1 and CDR2 are KGHDR and SFDVKD. For the CDR3, the DNA is TGTGCCACCAGTGACCCCCGAAGCGCCGGCGGCGAGCAGTACTTC. Translation gives CATSDPRSAGGEQYF.

V and J are TRBV13 and TRBJ2-1, with D perhaps matching TRBD2 (5 bases). Between the trimmed V and J ends, which lost 5 bases and 0 bases, there was a span of 11 bases. The germline V gene has CDR1 PRHDT and CDR2 FYEKMQ (reference sequence). The CDR3 is made up of 15 amino acids. DNA for the CDR3: TGTGCCAGCAGCGAACTAGTAGTCTCCTACAATGAGCAGTTCTTC. Its translation is CASSELVVSYNEQFF. The full variable domain, with the rest looked up from reference TRBV13 and TRBJ2-1, is AAGVIQSPRHLIKEKRETATLKCYPIPRHDTVYWYQQGPGQDPQFLISFYEKMQSDKGSIPDRFSAQQFSDYHSELNMSSLELGDSALYFCASSELVVSYNEQFFGPGTRLTVL.

The chain couples TRBV9 to TRBJ2-1, with D hard to call. The CDR3 is 16 amino acids. Looked up from germline, CDR1 is SGDLS and CDR2 is YYNGEE. Between the trimmed V and J ends, which lost 3 bases and 0 bases, there was a span of 13 bases. CDR3 sequence: CASSAQVARSYNEQFF. CDR3 coding DNA: TGTGCCAGCAGCGCCCAGGTGGCGCGCTCCTACAATGAGCAGTTCTTC.

This clone was detected once. The chain uses TRBV28 and TRBJ1-1; D ambiguous. Trimming took off 2 bases at V and 10 bases at J, with 11 bases between the two ends. The germline V gene has CDR1 MDHEN and CDR2 SYDVKM. The CDR3 totals 12 residues. This CDR3 is CASSLTGRVAFF. In DNA form, the CDR3 reads TGTGCCAGCAGTTTAACGGGGAGGGTAGCTTTCTTT. The variable domain in full, completed from reference TRBV28 and TRBJ1-1, reads DVKVTQSSRYLVKRTGEKVFLECVQDMDHENMFWYRQDPGLGLRLIYFSYDVKMKEKGDIPEGYSVSREKKERFSLILESASTNQTSMYLCASSLTGRVAFFGQGTRLTVV.

This chain links TRBV7-9 with TRBJ1-4; unclear D gene. The CDR3 is made up of 13 amino acids. The V gene's germline CDR1 is SEHNR and CDR2 FQNEAQ (reference sequence). The V end was cut by 0 bases, the J end by 7 bases, with 6 bases between. CDR3 in DNA: TGTGCCAGCAGCTTAGCAGGGAGTGAAAAACTGTTTTTT. Amino acid sequence: CASSLAGSEKLFF.

V is TRBV30 and J is TRBJ1-3; no definite D call. The CDR3 contains 13 residues. The V end was cut by 2 bases, the J end by 3 bases, with 8 bases between. Germline values: CDR1 GTSNPN, CDR2 SVGIG (reference sequence). CDR3 sequence reads: CAWSQAFGNTIYF. The CDR3 DNA reads TGTGCCTGGAGTCAGGCTTTTGGAAACACCATATATTTT. The whole variable domain, filled in from reference TRBV30 and TRBJ1-3, reads SQTIHQWPATLVQPVGSPLSLECTVEGTSNPNLYWYRQAAGRGLQLLFYSVGIGQISSEVPQNLSASRPQDRQFILSSKKLLLSDSGFYLCAWSQAFGNTIYFGEGSWLTVV.

The CDR3: CASSSVAQGETQYF. For the CDR3, the DNA is TGCGCCAGCAGCTCAGTAGCCCAGGGGGAGACCCAGTACTTC. The chain couples TRBV5-1 to TRBJ2-5; weak D call: TRBD1 (6 bases). The CDR3 is 14 residues long. Trimming removed 3 bases from V and 5 bases from J, with 14 bases in between. The V gene's germline CDR1 is SGHRS and CDR2 YFSETQ.

The V gene is TRBV29-1, the J gene TRBJ2-1; 8 bases are shared with TRBD1. The CDR3 is made up of 14 amino acids. The germline gives CDR1 SQVTM, CDR2 ANQGSEA. The J segment lost 3 bases and the V segment lost 7 bases, leaving 8 bases of the junction unmatched. CDR3 bases: TGCAGCGGGGGCGGCGGGACAGGCTACAATGAGCAGTTCTTC. Its protein is CSGGGGTGYNEQFF.

This sequence joins TRBV19 and TRBJ1-5; 12 nucleotides agree with TRBD1. The germline CDR1 and CDR2 sequences are LNHDA and SQIVND (reference sequence). The CDR3 covers 24 residues. Trimming cost V 7 bases and J 2 bases; bases outside gene matches: 30. CDR3 DNA: TGTGCCAGTACCGCGACATTCCGGGACAGGGGGCGCGAGACCCTTGGCCGGGGCAATCAGCCCCAGCATTTT. Translation gives CASTATFRDRGRETLGRGNQPQHF.